The sequence of this T cell receptor beta chain was determined in a study of cytomegalovirus exposure and HLA in healthy donors. This PCR relied on a set of 60 Vbeta primers and 13 Jbeta primers. This table comes from immunoSEQ multiplex PCR, and its TCRdb copy is limited to in-frame clones, with some not included. This table has roughly 130,000 clones, less than 85% appearing once. What was sequenced was PBMCs. The sequence was collected from a male donor in good health and CMV-seronegative.

CDR3 DNA: TGTGCCTGGAGTAGACTAACAGGGAGTTTCAACACTGAAGCTTTCTTT. It is translated as CAWSRLTGSFNTEAFF. V gene TRBV30 combines with J gene TRBJ1-1; D possibly corresponds to TRBD1 (6 bases). This CDR3 is built from 16 residues. Trimming stripped 2 bases from V and 2 bases from J, with 18 bases between. Germline values: CDR1 GTSNPN, CDR2 SVGIG (reference sequence).